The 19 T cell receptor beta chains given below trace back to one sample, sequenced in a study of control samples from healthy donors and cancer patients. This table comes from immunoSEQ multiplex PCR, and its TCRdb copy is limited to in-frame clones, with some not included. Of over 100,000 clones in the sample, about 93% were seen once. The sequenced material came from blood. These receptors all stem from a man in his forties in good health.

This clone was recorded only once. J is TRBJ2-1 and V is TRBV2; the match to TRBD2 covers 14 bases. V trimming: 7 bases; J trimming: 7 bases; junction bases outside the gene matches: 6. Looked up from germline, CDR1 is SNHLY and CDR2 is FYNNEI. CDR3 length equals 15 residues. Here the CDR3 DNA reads TGTGCCAGCATGCGACTAGCGGGGGGGAAGAATGAGCAGTTCTTC. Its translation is CASMRLAGGKNEQFF.

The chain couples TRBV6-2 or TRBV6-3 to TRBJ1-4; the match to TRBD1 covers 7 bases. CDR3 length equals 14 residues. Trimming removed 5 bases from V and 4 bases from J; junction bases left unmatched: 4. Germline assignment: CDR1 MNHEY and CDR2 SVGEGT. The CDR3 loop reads CASSPGTVNEKLFF. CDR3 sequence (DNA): TGTGCCAGCAGTCCCGGGACAGTTAATGAAAAACTGTTTTTT.

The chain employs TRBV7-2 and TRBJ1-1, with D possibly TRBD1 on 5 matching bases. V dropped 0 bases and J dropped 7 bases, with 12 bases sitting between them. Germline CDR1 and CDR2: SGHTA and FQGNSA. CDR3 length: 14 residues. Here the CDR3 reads CASSLAIGTVEAFF. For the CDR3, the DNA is TGTGCCAGCAGCTTAGCAATAGGGACCGTTGAAGCTTTCTTT.

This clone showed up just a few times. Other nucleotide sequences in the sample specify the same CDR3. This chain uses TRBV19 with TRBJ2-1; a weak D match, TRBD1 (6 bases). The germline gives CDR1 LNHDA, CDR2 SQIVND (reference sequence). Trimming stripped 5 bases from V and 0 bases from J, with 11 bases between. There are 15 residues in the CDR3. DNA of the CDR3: TGTGCCAGTAGTCTGGACAGAAGCTCCTACAATGAGCAGTTCTTC. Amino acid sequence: CASSLDRSSYNEQFF.

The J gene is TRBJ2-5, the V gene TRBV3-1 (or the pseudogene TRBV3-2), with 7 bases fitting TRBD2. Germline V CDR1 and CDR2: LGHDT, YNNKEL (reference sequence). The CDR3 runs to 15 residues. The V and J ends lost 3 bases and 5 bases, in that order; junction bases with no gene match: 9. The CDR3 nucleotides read TGTGCCAGCAGCCAGCCCCCTAGCGGCGGCGAGACCCAGTACTTC. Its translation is CASSQPPSGGETQYF.

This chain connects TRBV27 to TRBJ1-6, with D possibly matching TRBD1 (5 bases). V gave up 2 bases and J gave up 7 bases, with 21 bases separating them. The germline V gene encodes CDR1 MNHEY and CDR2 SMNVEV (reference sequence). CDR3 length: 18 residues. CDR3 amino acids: CASSLRGRPGTRNSPLHF. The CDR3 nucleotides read TGTGCCAGCAGTTTAAGGGGTCGTCCTGGGACGAGAAATTCACCCCTCCACTTT.

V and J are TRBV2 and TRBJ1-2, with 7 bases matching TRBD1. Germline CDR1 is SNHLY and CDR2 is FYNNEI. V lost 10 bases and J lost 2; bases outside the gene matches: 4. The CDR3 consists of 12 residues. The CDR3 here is CAMGTENYGYTF. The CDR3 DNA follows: TGTGCCATGGGGACAGAGAACTATGGCTACACCTTC.

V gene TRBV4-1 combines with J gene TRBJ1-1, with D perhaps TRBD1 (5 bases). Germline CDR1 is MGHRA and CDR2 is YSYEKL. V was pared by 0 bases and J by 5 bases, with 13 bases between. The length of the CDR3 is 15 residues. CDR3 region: CASSQEGTPGTEAFF. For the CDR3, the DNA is TGCGCCAGCAGCCAAGAAGGGACCCCGGGAACTGAAGCTTTCTTT.

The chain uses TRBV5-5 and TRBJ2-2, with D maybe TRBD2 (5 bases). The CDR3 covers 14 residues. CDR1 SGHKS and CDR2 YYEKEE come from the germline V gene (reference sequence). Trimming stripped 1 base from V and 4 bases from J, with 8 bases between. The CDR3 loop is CASSLIAGTGELFF. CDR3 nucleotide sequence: TGTGCCAGCAGCTTGATCGCGGGCACCGGGGAGCTGTTTTTT.

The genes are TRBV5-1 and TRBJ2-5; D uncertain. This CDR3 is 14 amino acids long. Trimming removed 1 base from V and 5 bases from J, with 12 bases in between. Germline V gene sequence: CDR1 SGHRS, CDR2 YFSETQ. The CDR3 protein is CASSLFSTQETQYF. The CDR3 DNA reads TGCGCCAGCAGCTTGTTTTCAACACAGGAGACCCAGTACTTC.

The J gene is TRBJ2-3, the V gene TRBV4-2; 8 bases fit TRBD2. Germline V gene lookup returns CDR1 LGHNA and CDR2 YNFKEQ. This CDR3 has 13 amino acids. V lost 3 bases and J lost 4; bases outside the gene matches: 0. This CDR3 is CASSQGLADTQYF. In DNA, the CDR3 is TGTGCCAGCAGCCAGGGACTAGCAGATACGCAGTATTTT.

The CDR3, as DNA: TGCGCCAGCAGTGAGTCAGGCTTGGCGGGGCAGTACTTC. Protein sequence: CASSESGLAGQYF. The V and J genes are TRBV10-1 and TRBJ2-7; tentative D call: TRBD2 (5 bases). Germline V lookup: CDR1 WNHNN, CDR2 SYGVQD (reference sequence). V was shortened by 0 bases and J by 9 bases, with 12 bases between the two germline ends. The CDR3 has 13 residues.

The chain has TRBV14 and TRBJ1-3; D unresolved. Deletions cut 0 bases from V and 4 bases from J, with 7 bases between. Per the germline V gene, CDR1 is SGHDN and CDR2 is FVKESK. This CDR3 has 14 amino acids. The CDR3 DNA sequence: TGTGCCAGCAGCCAAGATCTCTCGGGAAACACCATATATTTT. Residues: CASSQDLSGNTIYF. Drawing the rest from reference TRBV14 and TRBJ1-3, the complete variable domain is EAGVTQFPSHSVIEKGQTVTLRCDPISGHDNLYWYRRVMGKEIKFLLHFVKESKQDESGMPNNRFLAERTGGTYSTLKVQPAELEDSGVYFCASSQDLSGNTIYFGEGSWLTVV.

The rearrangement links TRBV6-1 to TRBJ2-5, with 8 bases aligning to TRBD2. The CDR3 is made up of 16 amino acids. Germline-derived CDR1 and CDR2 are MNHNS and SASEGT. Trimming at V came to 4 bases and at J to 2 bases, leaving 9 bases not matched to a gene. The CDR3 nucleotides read TGTGCCAGCAGTGCCATGCGGGGGGCCTTTCAAGAGACCCAGTACTTC. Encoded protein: CASSAMRGAFQETQYF.

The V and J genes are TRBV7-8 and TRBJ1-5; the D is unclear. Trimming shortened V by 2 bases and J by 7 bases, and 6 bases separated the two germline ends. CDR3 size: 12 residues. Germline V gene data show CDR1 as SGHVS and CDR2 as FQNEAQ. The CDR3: CASSLIGQPQHF. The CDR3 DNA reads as TGTGCCAGCAGCTTAATAGGGCAGCCCCAGCATTTT.

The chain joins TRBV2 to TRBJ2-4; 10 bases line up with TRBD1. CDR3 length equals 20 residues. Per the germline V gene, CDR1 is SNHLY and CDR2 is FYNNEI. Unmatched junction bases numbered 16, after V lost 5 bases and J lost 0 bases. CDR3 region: CASSPRPGQGPSVAKNIQYF. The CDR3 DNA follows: TGTGCCAGCAGTCCTCGACCGGGACAGGGGCCCTCTGTAGCCAAAAACATTCAGTACTTC.

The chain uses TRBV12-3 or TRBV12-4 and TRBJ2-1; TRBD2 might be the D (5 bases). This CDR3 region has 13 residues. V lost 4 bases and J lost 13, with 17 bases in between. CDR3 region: CASSSSRVVDQFF. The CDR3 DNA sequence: TGTGCCAGCAGTTCCTCGCGGGTGGTTGATCAGTTCTTC.

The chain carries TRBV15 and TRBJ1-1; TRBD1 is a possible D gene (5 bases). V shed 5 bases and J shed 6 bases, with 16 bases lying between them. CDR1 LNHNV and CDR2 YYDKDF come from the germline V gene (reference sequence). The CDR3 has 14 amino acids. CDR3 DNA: TGTGCCACCAGCTCGACCAGGGAGGTCCCTGAAGCTTTCTTT. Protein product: CATSSTREVPEAFF.

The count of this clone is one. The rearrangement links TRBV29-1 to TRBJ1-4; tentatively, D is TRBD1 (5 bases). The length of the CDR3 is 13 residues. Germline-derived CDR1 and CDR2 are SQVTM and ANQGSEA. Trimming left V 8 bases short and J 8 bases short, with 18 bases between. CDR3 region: CSTRDGVGEKLFF. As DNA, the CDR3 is TGCAGCACCCGGGACGGTGTAGGAGAAAAACTGTTTTTT. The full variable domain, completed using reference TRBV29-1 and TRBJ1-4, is SAVISQKPSRDICQRGTSLTIQCQVDSQVTMMFWYRQQPGQSLTLIATANQGSEATYESGFVIDKFPISRPNLTFSTLTVSNMSPEDSSIYLCSTRDGVGEKLFFGSGTQLSVL.